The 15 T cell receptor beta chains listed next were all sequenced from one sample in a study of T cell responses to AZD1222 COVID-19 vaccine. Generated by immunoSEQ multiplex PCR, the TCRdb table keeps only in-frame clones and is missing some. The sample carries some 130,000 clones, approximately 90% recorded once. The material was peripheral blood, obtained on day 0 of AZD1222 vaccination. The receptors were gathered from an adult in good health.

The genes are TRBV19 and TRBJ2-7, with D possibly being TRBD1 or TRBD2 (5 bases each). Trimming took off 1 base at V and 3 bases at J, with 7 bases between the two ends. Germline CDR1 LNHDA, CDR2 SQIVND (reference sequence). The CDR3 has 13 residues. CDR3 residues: CASSIGGSYEQYF. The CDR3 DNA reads TGTGCCAGTAGTATAGGGGGGAGCTACGAGCAGTACTTC.

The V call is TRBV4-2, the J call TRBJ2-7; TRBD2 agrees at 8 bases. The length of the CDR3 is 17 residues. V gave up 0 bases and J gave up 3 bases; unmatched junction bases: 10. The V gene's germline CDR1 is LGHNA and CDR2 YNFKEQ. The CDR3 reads CASSQDLLAEKGYEQYF. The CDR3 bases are TGTGCCAGCAGCCAAGATTTACTAGCGGAAAAAGGCTACGAGCAGTACTTC.

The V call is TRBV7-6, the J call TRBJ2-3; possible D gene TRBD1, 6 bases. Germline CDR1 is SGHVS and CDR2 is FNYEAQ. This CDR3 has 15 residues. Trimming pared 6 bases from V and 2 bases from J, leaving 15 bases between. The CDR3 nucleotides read TGTGCCAGCAGGCCGGGACACGGGTCCACAGATACGCAGTATTTT. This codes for CASRPGHGSTDTQYF.

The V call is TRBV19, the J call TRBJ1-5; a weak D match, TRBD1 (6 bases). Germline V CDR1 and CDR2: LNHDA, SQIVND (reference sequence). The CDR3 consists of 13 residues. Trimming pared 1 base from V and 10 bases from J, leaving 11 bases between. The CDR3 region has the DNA TGTGCCAGTAGTATAGGACAGGCGAGCCCCCAGCATTTT. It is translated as CASSIGQASPQHF.

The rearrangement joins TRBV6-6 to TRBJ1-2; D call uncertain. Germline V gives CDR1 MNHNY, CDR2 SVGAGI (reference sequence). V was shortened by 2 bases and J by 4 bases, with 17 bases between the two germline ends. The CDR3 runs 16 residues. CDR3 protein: CASSYAAEGSGYGYTF. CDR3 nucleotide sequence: TGTGCCAGCAGTTACGCGGCGGAGGGTTCGGGCTATGGCTACACCTTC.

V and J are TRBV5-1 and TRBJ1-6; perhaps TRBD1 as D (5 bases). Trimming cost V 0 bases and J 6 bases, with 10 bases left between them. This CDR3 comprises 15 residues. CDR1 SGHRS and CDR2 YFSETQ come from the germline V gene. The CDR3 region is CASSLDGHPNSPLHF. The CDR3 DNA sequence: TGCGCCAGCAGCTTGGACGGACACCCTAATTCACCCCTCCACTTT.

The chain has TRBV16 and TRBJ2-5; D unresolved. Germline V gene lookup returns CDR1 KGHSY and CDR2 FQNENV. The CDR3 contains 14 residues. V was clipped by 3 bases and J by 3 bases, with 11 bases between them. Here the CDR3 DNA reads TGTGCCAGCAGCCAGGTTTCCAGCGAAGAGACCCAGTACTTC. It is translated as CASSQVSSEETQYF.

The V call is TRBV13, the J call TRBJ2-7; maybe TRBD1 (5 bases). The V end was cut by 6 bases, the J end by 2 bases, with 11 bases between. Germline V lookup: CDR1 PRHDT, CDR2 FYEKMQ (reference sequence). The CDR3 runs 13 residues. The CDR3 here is CASRPDSTYEQYF. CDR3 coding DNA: TGTGCCAGCAGACCCGACAGTACCTACGAGCAGTACTTC.

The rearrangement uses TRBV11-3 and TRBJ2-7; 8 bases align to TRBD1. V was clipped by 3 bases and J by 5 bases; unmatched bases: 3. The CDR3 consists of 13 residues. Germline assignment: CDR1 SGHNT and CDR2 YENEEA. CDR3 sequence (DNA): TGTGCCAGCAGCTTTCAACAGGGGGACGAGCAGTACTTC. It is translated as CASSFQQGDEQYF.

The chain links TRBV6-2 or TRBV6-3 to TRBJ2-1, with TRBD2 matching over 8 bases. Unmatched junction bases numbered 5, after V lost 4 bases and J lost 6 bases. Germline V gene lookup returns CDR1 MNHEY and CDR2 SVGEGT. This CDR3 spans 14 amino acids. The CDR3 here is CASSLASGLNEQFF. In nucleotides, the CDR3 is TGTGCCAGCAGTTTGGCTAGCGGGCTCAATGAGCAGTTCTTC.

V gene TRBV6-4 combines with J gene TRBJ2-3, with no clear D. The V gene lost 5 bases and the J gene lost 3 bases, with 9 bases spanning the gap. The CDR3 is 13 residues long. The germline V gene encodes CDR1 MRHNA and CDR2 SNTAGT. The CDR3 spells CASSKTATDTQYF. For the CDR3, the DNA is TGTGCCAGCAGTAAAACGGCGACAGATACGCAGTATTTT.

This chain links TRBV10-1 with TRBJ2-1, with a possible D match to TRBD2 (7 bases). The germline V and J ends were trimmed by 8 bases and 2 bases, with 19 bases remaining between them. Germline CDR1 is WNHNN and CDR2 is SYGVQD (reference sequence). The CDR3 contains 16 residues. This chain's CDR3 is CASSPLRGATYNEQFF. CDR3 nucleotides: TGCGCCAGCTCACCCCTCCGGGGGGCAACCTACAATGAGCAGTTCTTC.

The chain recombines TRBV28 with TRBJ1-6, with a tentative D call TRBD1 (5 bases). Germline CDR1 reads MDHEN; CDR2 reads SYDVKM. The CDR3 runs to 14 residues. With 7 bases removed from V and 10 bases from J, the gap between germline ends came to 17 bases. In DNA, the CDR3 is TGTGCCAGCACCCCTCCGGGGGGACGATCACCCCTCCACTTT. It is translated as CASTPPGGRSPLHF.

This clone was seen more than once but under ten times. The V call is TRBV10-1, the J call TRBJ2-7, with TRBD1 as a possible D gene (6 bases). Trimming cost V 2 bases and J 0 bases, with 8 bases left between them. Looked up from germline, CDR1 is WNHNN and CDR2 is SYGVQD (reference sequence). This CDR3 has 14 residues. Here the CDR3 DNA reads TGCGCCAGCAGTGAGGGACAGAGCTCCTACGAGCAGTACTTC. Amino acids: CASSEGQSSYEQYF.

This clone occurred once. This chain's CDR3 is CATGTPNTGELFF. CDR3 DNA sequence: TGTGCCACCGGGACTCCTAACACCGGGGAGCTGTTTTTT. V is TRBV7-3 and J is TRBJ2-2; D may be TRBD2 (6 bases). Germline loops: CDR1 SGHTA, CDR2 FQGTGA. The V and J ends lost 10 bases and 2 bases respectively, with 11 bases between them. This CDR3 region has 13 residues. The full variable domain, with the rest looked up from reference TRBV7-3 and TRBJ2-2, is GAGVSQTPSNKVTEKGKYVELRCDPISGHTALYWYRQSLGQGPEFLIYFQGTGAADDSGLPNDRFFAVRPEGSVSTLKIQRTERGDSAVYLCATGTPNTGELFFGEGSRLTVL.